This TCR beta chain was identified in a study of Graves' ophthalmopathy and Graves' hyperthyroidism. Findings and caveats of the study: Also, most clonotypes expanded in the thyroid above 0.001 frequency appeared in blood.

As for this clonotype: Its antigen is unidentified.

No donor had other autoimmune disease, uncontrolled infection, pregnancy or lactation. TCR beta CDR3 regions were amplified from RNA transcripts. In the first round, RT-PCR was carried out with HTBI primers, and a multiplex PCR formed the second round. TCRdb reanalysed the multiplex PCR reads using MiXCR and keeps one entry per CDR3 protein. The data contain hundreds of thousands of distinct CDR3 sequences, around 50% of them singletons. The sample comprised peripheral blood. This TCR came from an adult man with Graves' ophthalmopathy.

The CDR3 here is CASSRAGGKETQYF. The CDR3 DNA sequence: TGTGCCAGCTCAAGAGCGGGAGGGAAAGAGACCCAGTACTTC. The J gene is TRBJ2-5, the V gene TRBV10-3; TRBD2 matches at 10 bases. The germline V gene has CDR1 ENHRY and CDR2 SYGVKD. This CDR3 contains 14 residues. The ends lost 10 bases at V and 3 bases at J; junction bases unmatched: 8.